A selection of T cell receptor beta chains follows, all from one sample in a study of beta chain features in type 1 diabetes. Produced via immunoSEQ multiplex PCR; TCRdb's table is partial and in-frame only. The sample carries 350,000 to 450,000 clones, roughly 13% recorded once. The sample was naive CD4+ T cells from blood. These receptors all stem from a woman younger than 35 with type 1 diabetes. Both conserved end residues are part of each CDR3. D genes are given only for firm matches. Some rows have no size entry. The others give once, few or many, or a class for an expanded clone.

j_call d_call v_call clone_size cdr3_nt cdr3_aa
TRBJ2-3 TRBD2 TRBV5-4 few TGTGCCAGCAGCTCAGGACTAGCGGGAGATACGCAGTATTTT CASSSGLAGDTQYF
TRBJ1-1 NA TRBV28 NA TGTGCCAGCAGACCACCGGAGCGGGGATTACATCCAGCTTTCTTT CASRPPERGLHPAFF
TRBJ1-5 NA TRBV19 NA TGTGCCACCCTTGACAAACATAGCAATCAGCCCCAGCATTTT CATLDKHSNQPQHF
TRBJ2-7 TRBD1 TRBV6-6 NA TGTGCCAGCGGGGACAGGGGGGCCTACGAGCAGTACTTC CASGDRGAYEQYF
TRBJ2-1 TRBD1 TRBV7-9 NA TGTGCCAGCAGCTTAGAACAGGGGGGCTACAATGAGCAGTTCTTC CASSLEQGGYNEQFF
TRBJ1-1 TRBD1 TRBV19 few TGTGCCAGTACCAGAATGGGGACAGCGAACACTGAAGCTTTCTTT CASTRMGTANTEAFF
TRBJ1-5 NA TRBV4-1 NA TGCGCCAGCAGCCAAGATCCCAACAGGTCAGGTCAGCCCCAGCATTTT CASSQDPNRSGQPQHF
TRBJ2-2 NA TRBV6-5 NA TGTGCCAGCAGTTACTCCTCCGGGATAGCCACCGGGGAGCTGTTTTTT CASSYSSGIATGELFF
TRBJ2-5 NA TRBV7-9 NA TGTGCCAGCAGCTTTGTTGCCCGGGAGGAGACCCAGTACTTC CASSFVAREETQYF
TRBJ1-5 NA TRBV19 NA TGTGCCAGTTGGGGCCGAAATCAGCCCCAGCATTTT CASWGRNQPQHF
TRBJ2-1 NA TRBV29-1 NA TGCAGCGTTGAAGACCTAGGCCGCAATGAGCAGTTCTTC CSVEDLGRNEQFF
TRBJ1-1 NA TRBV29-1 NA TGCAGCGTCGGGACATTTGAAGCTTTCTTT CSVGTFEAFF
TRBJ2-3 TRBD2 TRBV29-1 NA TGCAGCGTTGAATTAGCGGGCTCGGGAGATACGCAGTATTTT CSVELAGSGDTQYF
TRBJ2-5 TRBD1 TRBV28 NA TGTGCCAGCAGACAGGGGGCGCCGGAGACCCAGTACTTC CASRQGAPETQYF
TRBJ2-2 TRBD2 TRBV25-1 NA TGTGCCAGCAGTGAATCCAGCGGGGCGAACACCGGGGAGCTGTTTTTT CASSESSGANTGELFF